A selection of T cell receptor beta chains follows, all from one sample in a study of blood T cell repertoires in COVID-19. Profiling relied on immunoSEQ multiplex PCR, and the TCRdb table lists in-frame clones only, not all of them. The sample has around 46,000 clones, around 85% seen once. The sequencing input was peripheral blood. Source of these receptors: a human donor in a cohort sampled during active COVID-19. The donor label of this sample is uncertain. The CDR3 runs from the conserved cysteine through the conserved F or W. D genes are given only for firm matches. Size values are once, few and many counts, or a class for expanded clones, and some rows have none.

>TRBJ1-1|-|TRBD1|TRBV6-1
CASSDPDRVVAFF
TGTGCCAGCAGTGACCCGGACAGGGTGGTTGCTTTCTTT
>TRBJ1-5|-|TRBD1|TRBV6-5
CASSTQRGQGQPQHF
TGTGCCAGCAGTACCCAAAGGGGGCAGGGTCAGCCCCAGCATTTT
>TRBJ1-5|few|TRBD1|TRBV19
CASRRGTGNQPQHF
TGTGCCAGTAGACGAGGGACAGGTAATCAGCCCCAGCATTTT
>TRBJ2-3|-|-|TRBV12-3/TRBV12-4
CANQRSSTDTQYF
TGTGCCAATCAGAGGAGCAGCACAGATACGCAGTATTTT
>TRBJ1-6|-|TRBD1|TRBV15
CATSRRQGAFYNSPLHF
TGTGCCACCAGCAGGAGACAGGGGGCCTTCTATAATTCACCCCTCCACTTT
>TRBJ2-3|once|-|TRBV11-2
CASSRLRGTDTQYF
TGTGCCAGCAGCCGTCTTCGGGGAACAGATACGCAGTATTTT
>TRBJ2-4|once|-|TRBV15
CATSRSGAKNIQYF
TGTGCCACCAGCAGATCGGGTGCCAAAAACATTCAGTACTTC
>TRBJ2-3|-|TRBD2|TRBV18
CASSLGLAIDTQYF
TGTGCCAGCTCCCTGGGACTAGCAATAGATACGCAGTATTTT
>TRBJ2-3|few|TRBD1|TRBV29-1
CSALPRDRDGPLTDTQYF
TGCAGCGCCCTCCCCCGGGACAGAGACGGGCCTCTCACAGATACGCAGTATTTT
>TRBJ1-5|-|-|TRBV2
CASRVQVNQPQHF
TGTGCCAGCAGGGTACAAGTCAATCAGCCCCAGCATTTT
>TRBJ2-1|-|TRBD2|TRBV7-6
CASSPLVSLSGDSYNEQFF
TGTGCCAGCAGCCCCCTGGTATCCCTTAGCGGGGACTCCTACAATGAGCAGTTCTTC
>TRBJ1-6|-|-|TRBV2
CASRNLGTFNSPLHF
TGTGCCAGCAGGAATCTCGGGACTTTTAATTCACCCCTCCACTTT
>TRBJ1-1|-|-|TRBV10-3
CAIQQGTDTEAFF
TGTGCCATCCAACAGGGAACGGACACTGAAGCTTTCTTT
>TRBJ2-3|-|TRBD2|TRBV7-3
CASSLSSGSDTQYF
TGTGCCAGCAGCTTATCTAGCGGGTCAGATACGCAGTATTTT
>TRBJ1-5|-|-|TRBV12-1
CASSHKISPVDRCYSNQPQHF
TGTGCCAGCAGCCATAAAATTAGCCCCGTGGACAGATGTTATAGCAATCAGCCCCAGCATTTT
>TRBJ2-1|-|-|TRBV7-8
CASSLVLYNEQFF
TGTGCCAGCAGCTTAGTCCTCTACAATGAGCAGTTCTTC
>TRBJ2-7|-|-|TRBV6-6
CASSSIAHEQYF
TGTGCCAGCAGTTCCATAGCTCACGAGCAGTACTTC
>TRBJ1-2|-|-|TRBV7-2
CASSSYQAPTNYGYTF
TGTGCCAGCAGCTCATATCAGGCCCCTACTAACTATGGCTACACCTTC
>TRBJ1-2|-|-|TRBV28
CASSFPVGEAPRIANYGYTF
TGTGCCAGCAGTTTTCCTGTCGGGGAGGCACCAAGAATAGCTAACTATGGCTACACCTTC
>TRBJ2-1|-|-|TRBV9
CASSGGGGVQFF
TGTGCCAGCAGCGGAGGGGGTGGGGTCCAGTTCTTC
>TRBJ2-3|-|-|TRBV2
CASSENWGGGADTQYF
TGTGCCAGCAGTGAAAACTGGGGGGGCGGCGCAGATACGCAGTATTTT
>TRBJ2-1|-|-|TRBV5-1
CASSLRGGRDEQFF
TGCGCCAGCAGCCTGAGGGGGGGCCGAGATGAGCAGTTCTTC
>TRBJ2-7|many|TRBD1|TRBV15
CATSTPGQASYEQYF
TGTGCCACCAGCACACCGGGACAGGCCTCCTACGAGCAGTACTTC
>TRBJ1-1|-|-|TRBV10-3
CAIRQGLLRDTEAFF
TGTGCCATCAGGCAGGGACTACTACGGGACACTGAAGCTTTCTTT
>TRBJ1-2|few|TRBD1|TRBV7-2
CASSQTGTGGLYGYTF
TGTGCCAGCAGCCAGACCGGGACAGGGGGACTCTATGGCTACACCTTC
>TRBJ2-2|-|-|TRBV5-1
CASSYTASGYTGELFF
TGCGCCAGCAGCTACACAGCCTCAGGGTACACCGGGGAGCTGTTTTTT
>TRBJ1-1|-|-|TRBV5-1
CASTKDRNTEAFF
TGCGCCAGCACGAAAGACAGGAACACTGAAGCTTTCTTT
>TRBJ2-1|once|-|TRBV10-2
CASSGSGEGSNEQFF
TGCGCCAGCAGTGGATCAGGGGAGGGTTCAAATGAGCAGTTCTTC
>TRBJ2-2|-|-|TRBV27
CASKGGDTHTGELFF
TGTGCCAGCAAGGGTGGGGACACCCACACCGGGGAGCTGTTTTTT
>TRBJ2-1|-|-|TRBV27
CASSPSGSRGFDNEQFF
TGTGCCAGCAGTCCTTCTGGTTCCCGGGGGTTCGACAATGAGCAGTTCTTC
>TRBJ1-1|-|-|TRBV7-9
CASSHNPGGTEAFF
TGTGCCAGCAGTCACAACCCGGGGGGCACTGAAGCTTTCTTT
>TRBJ2-7|-|-|TRBV7-2
CASSSRDNSYEQYF
TGTGCCAGCAGCTCCCGGGACAACTCCTACGAGCAGTACTTC
>TRBJ2-6|-|TRBD1|TRBV30
CAWSVDRGLSGANVLTF
TGTGCCTGGAGTGTGGACAGGGGGCTTTCTGGGGCCAACGTCCTGACTTTC
>TRBJ1-2|few|TRBD1|TRBV7-9
CASRPGQNYGYTF
TGTGCCAGCAGGCCGGGACAGAACTATGGCTACACCTTC
>TRBJ2-3|-|-|TRBV5-1
CASRLPDSSSTDTQYF
TGCGCCAGCAGGCTTCCCGACAGCTCTAGCACAGATACGCAGTATTTT
>TRBJ2-7|-|-|TRBV6-5
CASSRRAGVGYEQYF
TGTGCCAGCAGTCGGCGGGCAGGCGTAGGCTACGAGCAGTACTTC
>TRBJ1-1|-|-|TRBV28
CASSPGPNTEAFF
TGTGCCAGCAGCCCCGGTCCTAACACTGAAGCTTTCTTT
>TRBJ2-2|-|TRBD2|TRBV4-2
CASSQPSGGYTGELFF
TGTGCCAGCAGCCAACCTAGCGGGGGGTACACCGGGGAGCTGTTTTTT
>TRBJ2-2|-|-|TRBV11-2
CASSLGGPLTGTGELFF
TGTGCCAGCAGCTTGGGGGGGCCGTTGACAGGCACCGGGGAGCTGTTTTTT
>TRBJ2-7|few|-|TRBV7-2
CASSLEGFSYEQYF
TGTGCCAGCAGCTTAGAGGGGTTCTCCTACGAGCAGTACTTC
>TRBJ2-7|-|-|TRBV25-1
CASRQTYEQYF
TGTGCCAGCAGACAGACCTACGAGCAGTACTTC
>TRBJ2-2|once|-|TRBV29-1
CSVIKGEGANTGELFF
TGCAGCGTGATTAAGGGGGAGGGAGCGAACACCGGGGAGCTGTTTTTT